The entry below gives a single TCR beta chain sequence along with its context. V shed 3 bases, J shed 7 bases, and the junction held 14 bases outside the gene matches. Looked up from germline, CDR1 is SEHNR and CDR2 is FQNEAQ (reference sequence). This CDR3 is 16 amino acids long. Using immunoSEQ multiplex PCR, the repertoire was profiled, and TCRdb retains in-frame clones only, with some absent. The sample has over 20,000 clones; approximately 83% are singletons. The entry originates in a study of T cells in localized non-small cell lung cancer. Sequencing used peripheral blood, obtained before any cancer treatment. The TCR sequence derives from a male donor at least 60 years old with stage II squamous cell lung carcinoma. The rearrangement joins TRBV7-9 to TRBJ1-2, with TRBD1 identical over 7 bases. The chain's CDR3 is CASSFLNPQGYSGYTF. In DNA, the CDR3 is TGTGCCAGCAGCTTCCTGAACCCACAGGGGTACTCTGGCTACACCTTC.